This TCR beta chain was captured in a study of long-term antiretroviral therapy in people with HIV. Survey-level resolution applied to immunoSEQ assay v3.0. Profiling relied on immunoSEQ multiplex PCR, and the TCRdb table lists in-frame clones only, not all of them. The repertoire consists of 15,000 to 20,000 clones, with approximately 90% occurring once and the leading ten covering about 12%. V lost 6 bases to trimming and J lost 0 bases; unmatched junction nucleotides: 7. Germline V gene data show CDR1 as SGHNT and CDR2 as YENEEA. The CDR3 consists of 16 residues. About this clone itself: Its antigen remains unknown.

Study-wide findings and caveats: When set beside controls, HIV repertoires had CDR3 length ranges that were narrower.

The V and J genes are TRBV11-3 and TRBJ2-7; 11 bases are a match to TRBD2. This clonotype originated in a man in his fifties or sixties with HIV. The sample here was unsorted PBMCs, taken 6.9 years after starting antiretroviral therapy. CDR3 DNA: TGTGCCAGCAGTATGACTAGCGGGACCCGCTCCTACGAGCAGTACTTC. Protein sequence: CASSMTSGTRSYEQYF.